What follows describes a single TCR beta chain. This entry comes from a study of blood T cell repertoires in COVID-19. The germline CDR1 and CDR2 sequences are LGHNA and YSLEER. With 0 bases removed from V and 1 base from J, the gap between germline ends came to 10 bases. This CDR3 has 16 amino acids. Assay: immunoSEQ multiplex PCR; the TCRdb copy retains only in-frame clones and omits some. In the table there are fewer than 25,000 clones, around nine tenths of which are singletons. The chain links TRBV4-3 to TRBJ1-5, with D hard to call. The clonotype was recovered from a man aged 45-65 years with active COVID-19. The source material was peripheral blood. CDR3 DNA: TGCGCCAGCAGCCAAGATCCGCAGTTAAGCAATCAGCCCCAGCATTTT. It is translated as CASSQDPQLSNQPQHF.